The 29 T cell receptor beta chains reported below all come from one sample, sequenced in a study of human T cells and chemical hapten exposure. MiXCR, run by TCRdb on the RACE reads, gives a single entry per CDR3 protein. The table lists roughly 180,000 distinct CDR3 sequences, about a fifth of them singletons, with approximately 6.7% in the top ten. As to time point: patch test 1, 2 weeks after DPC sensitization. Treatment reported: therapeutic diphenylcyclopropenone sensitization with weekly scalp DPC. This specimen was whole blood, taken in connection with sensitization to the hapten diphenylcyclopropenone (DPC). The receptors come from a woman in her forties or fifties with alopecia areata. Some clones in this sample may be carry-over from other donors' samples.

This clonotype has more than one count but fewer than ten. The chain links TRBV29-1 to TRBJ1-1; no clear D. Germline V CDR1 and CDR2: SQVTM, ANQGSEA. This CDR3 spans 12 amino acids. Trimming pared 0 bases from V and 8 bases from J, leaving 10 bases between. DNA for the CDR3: TGCAGCGTTGAAGATCTGGGAACGGAAGCTTTCTTT. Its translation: CSVEDLGTEAFF. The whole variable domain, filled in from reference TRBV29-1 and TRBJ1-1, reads SAVISQKPSRDICQRGTSLTIQCQVDSQVTMMFWYRQQPGQSLTLIATANQGSEATYESGFVIDKFPISRPNLTFSTLTVSNMSPEDSSIYLCSVEDLGTEAFFGQGTRLTVV.

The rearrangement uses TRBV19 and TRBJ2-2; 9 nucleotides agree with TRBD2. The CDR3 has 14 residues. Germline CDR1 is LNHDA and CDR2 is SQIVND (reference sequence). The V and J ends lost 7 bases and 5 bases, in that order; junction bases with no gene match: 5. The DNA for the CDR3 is TGTGCCAGTATCTTTCTAGCGGGAACCGGGGAGCTGTTTTTT. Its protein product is CASIFLAGTGELFF.

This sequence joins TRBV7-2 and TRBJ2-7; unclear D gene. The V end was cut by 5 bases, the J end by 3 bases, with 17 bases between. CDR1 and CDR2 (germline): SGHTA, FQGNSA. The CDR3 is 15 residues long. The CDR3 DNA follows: TGTGCCAGCAGCCGAGTGGCCTCCATCAGCTACGAGCAGTACTTC. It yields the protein CASSRVASISYEQYF.

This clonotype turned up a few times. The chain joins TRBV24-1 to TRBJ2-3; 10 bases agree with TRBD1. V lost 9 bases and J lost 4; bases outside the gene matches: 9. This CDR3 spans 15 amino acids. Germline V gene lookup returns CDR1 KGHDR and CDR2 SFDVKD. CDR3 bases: TGTGCCACCTCACCGGGACAGGGGAGCGCAGATACGCAGTATTTT. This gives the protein CATSPGQGSADTQYF.

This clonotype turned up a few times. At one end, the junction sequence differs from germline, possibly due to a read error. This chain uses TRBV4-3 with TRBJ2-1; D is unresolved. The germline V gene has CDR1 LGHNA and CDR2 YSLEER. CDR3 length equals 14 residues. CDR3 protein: CASSQVLDYNEQFF. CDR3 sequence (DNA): TGTGCCAGCAGCCAAGTTCTGGACTACAATGAGCAGTTCTTC.

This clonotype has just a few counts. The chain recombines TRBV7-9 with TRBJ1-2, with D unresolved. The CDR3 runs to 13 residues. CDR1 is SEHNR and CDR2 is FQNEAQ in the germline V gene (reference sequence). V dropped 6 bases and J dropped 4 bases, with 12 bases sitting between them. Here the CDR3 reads CASRHSRTYGYTF. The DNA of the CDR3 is TGTGCCAGCAGGCACAGTAGAACCTATGGCTACACCTTC.

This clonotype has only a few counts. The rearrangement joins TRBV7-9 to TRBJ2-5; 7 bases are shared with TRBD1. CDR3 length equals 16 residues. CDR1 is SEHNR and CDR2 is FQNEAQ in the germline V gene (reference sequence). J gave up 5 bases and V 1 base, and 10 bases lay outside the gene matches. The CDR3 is CASSLGVTGPAETQYF. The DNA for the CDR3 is TGTGCCAGCAGCTTAGGGGTGACAGGGCCGGCGGAGACCCAGTACTTC.

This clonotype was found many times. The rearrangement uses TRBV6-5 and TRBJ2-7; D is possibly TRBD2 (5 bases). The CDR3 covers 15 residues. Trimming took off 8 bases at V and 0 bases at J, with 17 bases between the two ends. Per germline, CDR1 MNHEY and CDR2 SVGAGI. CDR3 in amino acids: CASSSYPGSSYEQYF. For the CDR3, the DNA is TGTGCCAGCTCTAGTTATCCGGGAAGCTCCTACGAGCAGTACTTC.

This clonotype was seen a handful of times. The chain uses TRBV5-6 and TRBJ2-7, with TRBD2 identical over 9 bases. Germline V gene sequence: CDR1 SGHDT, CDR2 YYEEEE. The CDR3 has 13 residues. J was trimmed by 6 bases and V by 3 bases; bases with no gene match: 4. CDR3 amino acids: CASSSRLAAEQYF. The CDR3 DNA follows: TGTGCCAGCAGCTCGAGACTAGCGGCCGAGCAGTACTTC.

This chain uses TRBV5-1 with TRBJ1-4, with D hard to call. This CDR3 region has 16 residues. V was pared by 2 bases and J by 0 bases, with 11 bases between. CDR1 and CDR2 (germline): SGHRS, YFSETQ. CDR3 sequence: CASSFGSEATNEKLFF. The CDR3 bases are TGCGCCAGCAGCTTCGGAAGTGAGGCAACTAATGAAAAACTGTTTTTT.

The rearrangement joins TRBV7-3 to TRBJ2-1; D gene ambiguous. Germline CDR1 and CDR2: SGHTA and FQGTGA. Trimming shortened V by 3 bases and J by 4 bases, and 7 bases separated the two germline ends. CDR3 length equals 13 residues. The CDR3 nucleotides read TGTGCCAGCAGCTTTGGCGCTTACAATGAGCAGTTCTTC. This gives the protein CASSFGAYNEQFF.

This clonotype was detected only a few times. The CDR3 nucleotides are TGCGCCAGCAGTGTGCTGGGCTCCTACGAGCAGTACTTC. Translated, it gives CASSVLGSYEQYF. The rearrangement joins TRBV10-2 to TRBJ2-7; D call uncertain. Germline lookup yields CDR1 WSHSY and CDR2 SAAADI. Trimming left V 4 bases short and J 0 bases short, with 7 bases between. This CDR3 spans 13 amino acids.

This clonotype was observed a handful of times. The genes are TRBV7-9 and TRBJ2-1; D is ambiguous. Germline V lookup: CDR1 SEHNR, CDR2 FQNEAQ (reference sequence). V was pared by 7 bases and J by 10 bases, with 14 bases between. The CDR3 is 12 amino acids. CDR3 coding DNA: TGTGCCAGCACCCTCCTTATGTGGGAGCAGTTCTTC. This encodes CASTLLMWEQFF.

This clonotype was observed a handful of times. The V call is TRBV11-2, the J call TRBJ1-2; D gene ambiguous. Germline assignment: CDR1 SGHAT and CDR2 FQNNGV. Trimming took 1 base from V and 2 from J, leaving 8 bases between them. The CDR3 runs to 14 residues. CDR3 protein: CASSLVRGNYGYTF. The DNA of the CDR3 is TGTGCCAGCAGCTTAGTACGGGGAAACTATGGCTACACCTTC.

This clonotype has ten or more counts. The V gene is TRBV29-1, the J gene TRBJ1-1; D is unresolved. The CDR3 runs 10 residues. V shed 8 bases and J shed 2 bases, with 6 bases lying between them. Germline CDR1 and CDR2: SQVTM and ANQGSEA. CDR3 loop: CSPRNTEAFF. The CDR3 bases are TGCAGCCCAAGAAACACTGAAGCTTTCTTT.

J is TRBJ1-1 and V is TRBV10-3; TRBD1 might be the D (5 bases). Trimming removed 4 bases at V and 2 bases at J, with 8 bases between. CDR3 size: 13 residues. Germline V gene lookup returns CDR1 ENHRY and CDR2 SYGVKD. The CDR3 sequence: CAISGGDNTEAFF. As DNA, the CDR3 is TGTGCCATCAGTGGGGGGGATAACACTGAAGCTTTCTTT.

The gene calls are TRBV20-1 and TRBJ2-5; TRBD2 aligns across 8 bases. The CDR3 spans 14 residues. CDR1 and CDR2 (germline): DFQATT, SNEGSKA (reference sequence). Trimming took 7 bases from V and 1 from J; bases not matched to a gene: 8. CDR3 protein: CSGQSGRAQETQYF. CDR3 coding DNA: TGCAGTGGACAAAGCGGGAGAGCCCAAGAGACCCAGTACTTC.

This CDR3 reads CASTSANYNEQFF. For the CDR3, the DNA is TGTGCCAGCACAAGCGCCAACTACAATGAGCAGTTCTTC. This chain joins TRBV6-5 and TRBJ2-1; D remains ambiguous. The germline V and J ends were trimmed by 7 bases and 3 bases, with 10 bases remaining between them. The CDR3 totals 13 residues. The germline gives CDR1 MNHEY, CDR2 SVGAGI.

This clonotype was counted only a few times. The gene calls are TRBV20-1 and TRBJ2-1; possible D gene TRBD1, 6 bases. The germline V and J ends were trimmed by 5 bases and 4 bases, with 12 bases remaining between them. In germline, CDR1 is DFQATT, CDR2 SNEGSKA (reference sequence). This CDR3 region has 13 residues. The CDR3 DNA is TGCAGTGCTGGGTTGGGGGCGTACAATGAGCAGTTCTTC. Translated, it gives CSAGLGAYNEQFF.

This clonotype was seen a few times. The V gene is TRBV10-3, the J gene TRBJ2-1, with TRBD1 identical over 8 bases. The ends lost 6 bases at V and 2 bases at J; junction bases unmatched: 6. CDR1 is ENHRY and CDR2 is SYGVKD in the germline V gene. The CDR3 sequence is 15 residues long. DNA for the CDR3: TGTGCCATCAGCCTACAGGGGGACACCTACAATGAGCAGTTCTTC. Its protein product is CAISLQGDTYNEQFF.

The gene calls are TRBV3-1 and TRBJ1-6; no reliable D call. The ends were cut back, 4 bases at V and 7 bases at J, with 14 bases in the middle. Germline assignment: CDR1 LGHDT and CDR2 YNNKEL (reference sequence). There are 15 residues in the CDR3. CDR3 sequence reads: CASSPIRTGNSPLHF. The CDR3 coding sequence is TGTGCCAGCAGCCCGATCCGAACTGGGAATTCACCCCTCCACTTT.

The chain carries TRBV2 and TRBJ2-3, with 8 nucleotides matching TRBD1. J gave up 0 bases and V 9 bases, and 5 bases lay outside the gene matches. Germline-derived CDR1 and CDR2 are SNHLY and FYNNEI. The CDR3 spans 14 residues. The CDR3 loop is CARNRGASTDTQYF. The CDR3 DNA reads TGTGCCAGGAACAGGGGGGCTAGCACAGATACGCAGTATTTT.

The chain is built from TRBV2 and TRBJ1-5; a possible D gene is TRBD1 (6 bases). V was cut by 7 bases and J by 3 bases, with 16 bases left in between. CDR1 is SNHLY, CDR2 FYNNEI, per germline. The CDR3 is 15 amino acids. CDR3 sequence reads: CASTRDIVSNQPQHF. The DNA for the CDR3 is TGTGCCAGCACTAGGGACATAGTATCCAATCAGCCCCAGCATTTT.

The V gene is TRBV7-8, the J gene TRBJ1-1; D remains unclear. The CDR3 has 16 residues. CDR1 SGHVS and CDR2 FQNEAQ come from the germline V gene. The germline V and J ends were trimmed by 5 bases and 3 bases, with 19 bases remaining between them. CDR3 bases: TGTGCCAGCAGCCCGCGTCGTGGCGTTTTTGACACTGAAGCTTTCTTT. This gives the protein CASSPRRGVFDTEAFF.

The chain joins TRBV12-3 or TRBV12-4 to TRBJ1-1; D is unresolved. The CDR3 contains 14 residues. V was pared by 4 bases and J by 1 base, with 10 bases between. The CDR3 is CASSWQVTNTEAFF. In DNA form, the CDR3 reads TGTGCCAGCAGTTGGCAGGTCACGAACACTGAAGCTTTCTTT.

CDR3 sequence reads: CASSTEQYF. In DNA, the CDR3 is TGTGCCAGCAGCACCGAGCAGTACTTC. V and J are TRBV21-1 and TRBJ2-7. TRBV21-1 is tagged as a pseudogene. CDR3 length: 9 residues.

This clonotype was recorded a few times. CDR3 in amino acids: CASSPIPPIGQANYGYTF. The CDR3 bases are TGTGCCAGCTCACCGATCCCCCCCATAGGACAGGCGAACTATGGCTACACCTTC. The gene calls are TRBV18 and TRBJ1-2, with 7 bases matching TRBD1. The V segment lost 3 bases and the J segment 2 bases; nucleotides outside the gene matches: 15. The germline CDR1 and CDR2 sequences are KGHSH and LQKENI. CDR3 length: 18 amino acids.

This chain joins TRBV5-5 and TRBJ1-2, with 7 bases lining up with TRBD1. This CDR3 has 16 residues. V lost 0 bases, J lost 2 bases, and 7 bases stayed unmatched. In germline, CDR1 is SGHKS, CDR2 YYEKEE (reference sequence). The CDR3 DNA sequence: TGTGCCAGCAGCTTGGTCGAGGGGGCGCAGAACTATGGCTACACCTTC. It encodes CASSLVEGAQNYGYTF. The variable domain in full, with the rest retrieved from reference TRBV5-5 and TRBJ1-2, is DAGVTQSPTHLIKTRGQQVTLRCSPISGHKSVSWYQQVLGQGPQFIFQYYEKEERGRGNFPDRFSARQFPNYSSELNVNALLLGDSALYLCASSLVEGAQNYGYTFGSGTRLTVV.

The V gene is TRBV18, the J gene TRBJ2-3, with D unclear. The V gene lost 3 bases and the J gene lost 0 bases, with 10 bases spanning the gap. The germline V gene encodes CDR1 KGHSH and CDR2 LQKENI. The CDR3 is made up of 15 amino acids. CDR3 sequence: CASSPTSASTDTQYF. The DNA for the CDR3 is TGTGCCAGCTCACCGACCAGTGCTAGCACAGATACGCAGTATTTT.